What follows are 19 T cell receptor beta chains derived from one specimen sequenced in a study of blood T cell repertoires in COVID-19. Produced via immunoSEQ multiplex PCR; TCRdb's table is partial and in-frame only. The data show approximately 200,000 clones, 85% seen once. The specimen was peripheral blood. The receptor source for this set is a man aged 45 to 65 who had recovered from COVID-19.

The V gene is TRBV6-5, the J gene TRBJ2-7; 8 nucleotides agree with TRBD2. The CDR3 contains 15 residues. From germline, CDR1 is MNHEY and CDR2 SVGAGI. V trimming: 0 bases; J trimming: 3 bases; junction bases outside the gene matches: 4. CDR3 residues: CASSYSTSARYEQYF. CDR3 in DNA: TGTGCCAGCAGTTACTCGACTAGCGCACGCTACGAGCAGTACTTC.

This rearrangement joins TRBV27 to TRBJ1-2; TRBD1 aligns across 7 bases. The CDR3 extends over 15 amino acids. The ends lost 9 bases at V and 8 bases at J; junction bases unmatched: 18. CDR1 and CDR2 from the germline V gene are MNHEY and SMNVEV (reference sequence). CDR3 in amino acids: CARGLPGQKIAGYTF. The CDR3 DNA reads as TGTGCCAGGGGCCTTCCGGGACAGAAGATTGCGGGCTACACCTTC.

This rearrangement joins TRBV19 to TRBJ1-2; D remains unclear. The CDR3 has 15 residues. The V end was cut by 5 bases, the J end by 0 bases, with 13 bases between. Germline-derived CDR1 and CDR2 are LNHDA and SQIVND (reference sequence). The DNA for the CDR3 is TGTGCCAGTAGTCGAAGTAATATAGCTAACTATGGCTACACCTTC. It translates to CASSRSNIANYGYTF.

Comments on this clone: The identical CDR3 is also encoded by other nucleotide sequences in the sample. The gene calls are TRBV28 and TRBJ2-4, with a tentative D call TRBD2 (5 bases). Germline V CDR1 and CDR2: MDHEN, SYDVKM. Trimming removed 3 bases from V and 0 bases from J, with 9 bases in between. This CDR3 is built from 15 residues. The CDR3 here is CASSFRGLAKNIQYF. The CDR3 nucleotides read TGTGCCAGCAGTTTTCGAGGGTTAGCCAAAAACATTCAGTACTTC.

The rearrangement links TRBV28 to TRBJ2-3, with a possible D match to TRBD2 (6 bases). Per germline, CDR1 MDHEN and CDR2 SYDVKM. The CDR3 length is 15 residues. Trimming removed 2 bases from V and 1 base from J, with 10 bases in between. CDR3 region: CASSLPGLRTDTQYF. The CDR3 coding sequence is TGTGCCAGCAGTTTACCGGGACTCCGCACAGATACGCAGTATTTT.

This clone was counted between two and nine times. The chain recombines TRBV15 with TRBJ2-7, with 7 nucleotides matching TRBD2. This CDR3 is built from 14 residues. Germline assignment: CDR1 LNHNV and CDR2 YYDKDF (reference sequence). V dropped 2 bases and J dropped 4; count of bases not matched to a gene: 5. This CDR3 reads CATSRPGLRYEQYF. Here the CDR3 DNA reads TGTGCCACCAGCAGACCGGGACTACGGTACGAGCAGTACTTC.

The chain joins TRBV10-2 to TRBJ2-1; 8 positions agree with TRBD2. The J segment lost 1 base and the V segment lost 6 bases, leaving 5 bases of the junction unmatched. From germline, CDR1 is WSHSY and CDR2 SAAADI. CDR3 length equals 15 residues. CDR3 loop: CASRWAGGSYNEQFF. For the CDR3, the DNA is TGCGCCAGCAGGTGGGCGGGAGGATCCTACAATGAGCAGTTCTTC.

V usage is TRBV9 and J usage is TRBJ2-2, with 8 bases identical to TRBD2. The junction had 9 bases not matched to a gene; V was cut back by 0 bases and J by 5 bases. Germline CDR1 SGDLS, CDR2 YYNGEE. There are 17 residues in the CDR3. CDR3: CASSVATRASGTGELFF. As DNA, the CDR3 is TGTGCCAGCAGCGTAGCTACTCGGGCTAGCGGGACCGGGGAGCTGTTTTTT.

The rearrangement joins TRBV3-1 (or the pseudogene TRBV3-2) to TRBJ2-7, with 10 bases matching TRBD2. Unmatched junction bases numbered 6, after V lost 3 bases and J lost 7 bases. Per germline, CDR1 LGHDT and CDR2 YNNKEL (reference sequence). This CDR3 has 14 residues. This CDR3 is CASSHASGGKEQYF. The CDR3, as DNA: TGTGCCAGCAGCCACGCTAGCGGGGGAAAGGAGCAGTACTTC.

The rearrangement uses TRBV15 and TRBJ2-5; the match to TRBD2 covers 7 bases. V was clipped by 3 bases and J by 2 bases; unmatched bases: 6. There are 15 residues in the CDR3. Per the germline V gene, CDR1 is LNHNV and CDR2 is YYDKDF (reference sequence). The CDR3 loop is CATSSDLAVQETQYF. CDR3 DNA sequence: TGTGCCACCAGCAGCGACCTAGCGGTACAAGAGACCCAGTACTTC.

The chain links TRBV18 to TRBJ2-1; a weak D match, TRBD2 (5 bases). There are 12 residues in the CDR3. Germline lookup yields CDR1 KGHSH and CDR2 LQKENI. Trimming shortened V by 6 bases and J by 10 bases, and 13 bases separated the two germline ends. For the CDR3, the DNA is TGTGCCAGCTCCCTCCCGGGGTCCGAGCAGTTCTTC. It translates to CASSLPGSEQFF.

The DNA of the CDR3 is TGCGCCAGCAGCATGGGACAGGGCCAAGAGACCCAGTACTTC. Amino acids: CASSMGQGQETQYF. The chain is built from TRBV5-1 and TRBJ2-5, with 9 bases matching TRBD1. The V segment lost 4 bases and the J segment 1 base; nucleotides outside the gene matches: 2. CDR1 is SGHRS and CDR2 is YFSETQ in the germline V gene. The CDR3 totals 14 residues.

The chain is built from TRBV27 and TRBJ2-7; possible D gene TRBD1, 6 bases. CDR3 length equals 13 residues. The V end was cut by 5 bases, the J end by 2 bases, with 10 bases between. Germline assignment: CDR1 MNHEY and CDR2 SMNVEV (reference sequence). The CDR3 protein is CASSLRQAYEQYF. The CDR3 DNA reads TGTGCCAGCAGTCTTCGACAGGCCTACGAGCAGTACTTC.

The rearrangement links TRBV9 to TRBJ2-1; D is unresolved. The CDR3 is 12 amino acids. V lost 3 bases to trimming and J lost 9 bases, with 10 bases between them. In germline, CDR1 is SGDLS, CDR2 YYNGEE. This chain's CDR3 is CASSGASSEQFF. Here the CDR3 DNA reads TGTGCCAGCAGCGGAGCGTCAAGTGAGCAGTTCTTC. The variable domain in full, with the rest retrieved from reference TRBV9 and TRBJ2-1, is DSGVTQTPKHLITATGQRVTLRCSPRSGDLSVYWYQQSLDQGLQFLIQYYNGEERAKGNILERFSAQQFPDLHSELNLSSLELGDSALYFCASSGASSEQFFGPGTRLTVL.

Only a few counts were recorded for this clone. The chain joins TRBV6-5 to TRBJ1-2; D perhaps matches TRBD1 (5 bases). This CDR3 comprises 15 residues. Trimming stripped 3 bases from V and 5 bases from J, with 16 bases between. The germline CDR1 and CDR2 sequences are MNHEY and SVGAGI. In DNA, the CDR3 is TGTGCCAGCAGTTATCTCTCAGGCCAGGGTTATGGCTACACCTTC. Translation gives CASSYLSGQGYGYTF.

This sequence joins TRBV9 and TRBJ2-1; possibly TRBD2 for D (6 bases). This CDR3 has 17 residues. Germline CDR1 SGDLS, CDR2 YYNGEE. Trimming left V 0 bases short and J 6 bases short, with 19 bases between. CDR3 region: CASSVAKEGGRPNEQFF. The CDR3 DNA follows: TGTGCCAGCAGCGTAGCGAAGGAGGGAGGAAGACCCAATGAGCAGTTCTTC.

The chain couples TRBV4-2 to TRBJ2-2; a weak D match, TRBD1 (6 bases). The CDR3 has 15 amino acids. Per the germline V gene, CDR1 is LGHNA and CDR2 is YNFKEQ. Trimming shortened V by 3 bases and J by 1 base, and 9 bases separated the two germline ends. DNA of the CDR3: TGTGCCAGCAGCCACCCGGGACAGAACACCGGGGAGCTGTTTTTT. Translating it yields CASSHPGQNTGELFF.

In DNA, the CDR3 is TGTGCCAGCGGAGAATCGGGCACTGAAGCTTTCTTT. This sequence encodes CASGESGTEAFF. This chain links TRBV2 with TRBJ1-1, with D hard to call. The ends were cut back, 8 bases at V and 4 bases at J, with 11 bases in the middle. Germline V gene data show CDR1 as SNHLY and CDR2 as FYNNEI. The CDR3 covers 12 residues.

The rearrangement uses TRBV7-6 and TRBJ2-1; 10 positions agree with TRBD2. CDR3 length: 14 amino acids. Germline loops: CDR1 SGHVS, CDR2 FNYEAQ. V gave up 5 bases and J gave up 9 bases; unmatched junction bases: 7. In DNA, the CDR3 is TGTGCCAGCAGCCCCGGGACTAGCGTCGGTGAGCAGTTCTTC. It encodes CASSPGTSVGEQFF.